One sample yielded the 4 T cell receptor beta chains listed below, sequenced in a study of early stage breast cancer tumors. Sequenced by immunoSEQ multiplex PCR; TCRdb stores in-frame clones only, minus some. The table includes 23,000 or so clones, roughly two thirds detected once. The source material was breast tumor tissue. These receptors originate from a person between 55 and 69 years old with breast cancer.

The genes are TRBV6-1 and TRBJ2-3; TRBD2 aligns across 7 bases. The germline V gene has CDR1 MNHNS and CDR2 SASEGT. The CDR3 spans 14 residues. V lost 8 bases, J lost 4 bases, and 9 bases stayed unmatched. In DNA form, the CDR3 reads TGTGCCAGCTTTTTGGCGGGAGTTGCAGATACGCAGTATTTT. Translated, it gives CASFLAGVADTQYF.

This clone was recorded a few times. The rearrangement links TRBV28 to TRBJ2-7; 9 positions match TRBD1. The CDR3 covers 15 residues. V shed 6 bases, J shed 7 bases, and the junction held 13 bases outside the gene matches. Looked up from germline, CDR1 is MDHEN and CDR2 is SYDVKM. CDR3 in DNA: TGTGCCAGCAGCCAACCGGGACAGGGTACGCAAGAGCAGTACTTC. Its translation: CASSQPGQGTQEQYF.

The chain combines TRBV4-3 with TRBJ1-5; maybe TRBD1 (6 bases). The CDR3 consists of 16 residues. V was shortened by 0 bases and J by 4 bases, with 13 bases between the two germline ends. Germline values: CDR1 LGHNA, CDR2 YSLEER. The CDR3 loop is CASSQDSTGFNQPQHF. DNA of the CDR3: TGCGCCAGCAGCCAAGATTCTACAGGGTTTAATCAGCCCCAGCATTTT.

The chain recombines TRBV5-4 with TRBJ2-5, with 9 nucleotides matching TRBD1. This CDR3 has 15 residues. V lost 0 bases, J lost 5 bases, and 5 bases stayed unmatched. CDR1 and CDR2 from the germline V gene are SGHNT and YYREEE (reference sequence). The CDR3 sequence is CASSLGDRVDETQYF. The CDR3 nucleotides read TGTGCCAGCAGCTTGGGGGACAGGGTCGATGAGACCCAGTACTTC.